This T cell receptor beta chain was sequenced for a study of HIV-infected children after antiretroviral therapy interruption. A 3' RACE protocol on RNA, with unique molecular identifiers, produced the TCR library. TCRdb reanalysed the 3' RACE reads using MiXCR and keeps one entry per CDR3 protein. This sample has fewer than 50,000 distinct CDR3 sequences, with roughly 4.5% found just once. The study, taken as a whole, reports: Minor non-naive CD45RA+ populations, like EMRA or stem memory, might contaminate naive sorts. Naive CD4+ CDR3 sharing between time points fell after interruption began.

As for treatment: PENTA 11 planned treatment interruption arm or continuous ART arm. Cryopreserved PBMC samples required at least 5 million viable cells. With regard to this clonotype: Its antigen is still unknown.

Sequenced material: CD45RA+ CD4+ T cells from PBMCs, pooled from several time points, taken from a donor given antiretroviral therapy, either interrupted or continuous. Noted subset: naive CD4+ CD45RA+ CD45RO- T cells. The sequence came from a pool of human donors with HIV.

CDR3 sequence reads: CASSWKGTGGEQYF. The CDR3 nucleotides are TGTGCCAGCAGTTGGAAAGGGACAGGGGGCGAACAGTACTTC. The gene calls are TRBV6-6 and TRBJ2-7; 12 bases are shared with TRBD1. The CDR3 spans 14 residues. The V gene end was trimmed by 4 bases and the J gene end by 10 bases; junction bases not matched to a gene: 8. Per the germline V gene, CDR1 is MNHNY and CDR2 is SVGAGI (reference sequence).